Described below is a single T cell receptor (beta chain) sequence and its context. Antigen specificity is unknown. The data are from a study of Ad26.COV2.S vaccination and SARS-CoV-2 variants. Study summary: The vaccine Ad26.COV2.S was put into the muscle once, or twice with 56 days between.

Repertoires were generated with immunoSEQ multiplex PCR, while TCRdb's copy carries only in-frame clones and drops some. Of roughly 380,000 clones in the sample, approximately 87% were seen once. Treatment meaning: roughly 18 received Ad26.COV2.S at low or high dose, single or two shots; about 5 received placebo; per-sample allocation not given. Vaccine and placebo recipients were sampled on day 63 after the first injection. Boston hosted the donor, who was an adult aged 18-55 years. Whole-study findings and limits: CD8+ and CD4+ T cells specific for spike reportedly responded with substantial breadth after vaccination.

The clonotype was recovered from a person between 18 and 65 years old who received the Ad26.COV2.S COVID-19 vaccine or a placebo. The source material was peripheral blood, sampled in a trial of Ad26.COV2.S vaccine versus placebo.

CDR3 coding DNA: TGTGCCAGCAGCTTGGCCGGGACAGGGACTTCACCCCTCCACTTT. The encoded protein is CASSLAGTGTSPLHF. The rearrangement links TRBV5-4 to TRBJ1-6, with 9 positions matching TRBD1. The CDR3 covers 15 residues. Germline V gene data show CDR1 as SGHNT and CDR2 as YYREEE (reference sequence). The junction had 4 bases not matched to a gene; V was cut back by 0 bases and J by 9 bases.